The 28 T cell receptor beta chains given below trace back to one sample, sequenced in a study of blood T cells in healthy people across ages. For the second PCR, which ran for 7 to 11 cycles, a sample-barcoded 5' primer and a J-beta primer mix were used. From the 5' RACE reads, TCRdb called clonotypes with MiXCR, one entry per CDR3 protein. This table has around 1,000,000 distinct CDR3 sequences, less than 25% appearing once. This sample was shared with a second study, whose subject was T cells of mothers and their children.

What was sequenced was blood. The receptors here all came from a girl aged 2 to 10 in good health.

This clonotype has more than one count but fewer than ten. Its ends do not fully match the called genes, so a read error is possible. The gene calls are TRBV7-9 and TRBJ1-2; D may be TRBD1 (5 bases). Per the germline V gene, CDR1 is SEHNR and CDR2 is FQNEAQ (reference sequence). The CDR3 runs 15 residues. CDR3: CASSLVGGTNYDYTF. DNA for the CDR3: TGTGCCAGCAGCTTAGTTGGGGGAACTAACTATGACTACACCTTC.

The chain recombines TRBV5-1 with TRBJ1-4; D ambiguous. Germline V gives CDR1 SGHRS, CDR2 YFSETQ. V lost 6 bases to trimming and J lost 6 bases, with 15 bases between them. The CDR3 has 14 residues. The CDR3 region is CASTNAGGDEKLFF. The CDR3 region has the DNA TGCGCCAGCACCAACGCGGGAGGCGATGAAAAACTGTTTTTT.

V usage is TRBV4-1 and J usage is TRBJ1-1; D possibly corresponds to TRBD1 (5 bases). Germline V gives CDR1 MGHRA, CDR2 YSYEKL. CDR3 length: 15 amino acids. Trimming took off 1 base at V and 10 bases at J, with 19 bases between the two ends. In DNA form, the CDR3 reads TGCGCCAGCAGCCAAGTTTCCGGGACTTCGGGACGAGCTTTCTTT. This gives the protein CASSQVSGTSGRAFF.

This clonotype was detected ten times or more. The chain joins TRBV4-3 to TRBJ1-2, with 9 nucleotides matching TRBD1. Germline lookup yields CDR1 LGHNA and CDR2 YSLEER. The V segment lost 4 bases and the J segment 6 bases; nucleotides outside the gene matches: 9. There are 15 residues in the CDR3. The CDR3 bases are TGCGCCAGCAGCCCCGAGGGGACAGGGTATAATGGCTACACCTTC. The encoded protein is CASSPEGTGYNGYTF.

The chain couples TRBV6-5 to TRBJ2-5, with D maybe TRBD1 (6 bases). The ends were cut back, 6 bases at V and 0 bases at J, with 11 bases in the middle. Looked up from germline, CDR1 is MNHEY and CDR2 is SVGAGI. The CDR3 totals 14 residues. CDR3 region: CASRQGPNQETQYF. For the CDR3, the DNA is TGTGCCAGCAGACAGGGCCCCAACCAAGAGACCCAGTACTTC.

This clonotype was counted only a few times. V is TRBV20-1 and J is TRBJ2-3; D ambiguous. V gave up 0 bases and J gave up 4 bases, with 5 bases separating them. Germline V gene data show CDR1 as DFQATT and CDR2 as SNEGSKA (reference sequence). The length of the CDR3 is 12 residues. CDR3 loop: CSARDNADTQYF. CDR3 sequence (DNA): TGCAGTGCTAGAGATAACGCAGATACGCAGTATTTT.

This clonotype was seen more than once but under ten times. The CDR3 bases are TGTGCCAGCAGCCAAGACTACGGATCGATTAGCACAGATACGCAGTATTTT. Its translation: CASSQDYGSISTDTQYF. V is TRBV14 and J is TRBJ2-3; the D is unclear. V was cut by 0 bases and J by 0 bases, with 13 bases left in between. Germline V gene lookup returns CDR1 SGHDN and CDR2 FVKESK. The CDR3 has 17 amino acids.

This clonotype was detected once. The gene calls are TRBV12-3 or TRBV12-4 and TRBJ2-3; the D is unclear. The CDR3 is 15 residues long. Trimming took off 3 bases at V and 2 bases at J, with 12 bases between the two ends. The CDR3 bases are TGTGCCAGCAGTTTTATCAGTCCCCCCACAGATACGCAGTATTTT. Encoded protein: CASSFISPPTDTQYF.

A few counts support this clonotype. This chain links TRBV7-2 with TRBJ2-3; 9 bases map to TRBD2. The V segment lost 0 bases and the J segment 8 bases; nucleotides outside the gene matches: 0. The CDR3 covers 13 residues. Germline V lookup: CDR1 SGHTA, CDR2 FQGNSA. The CDR3 nucleotides are TGTGCCAGCAGCTTAGCAGCGGGAGGTACGCAGTATTTT. Protein: CASSLAAGGTQYF.

This chain uses TRBV12-5 with TRBJ2-6; maybe TRBD1 (6 bases). The CDR3 runs 17 residues. Germline CDR1 LGHNT, CDR2 FRNRAP. Trimming removed 7 bases from V and 0 bases from J, with 16 bases in between. The CDR3 reads CASAPGDQLSGANVLTF. The CDR3 nucleotides read TGTGCTAGTGCCCCAGGGGATCAGCTCTCTGGGGCCAACGTCCTGACTTTC.

The rearrangement joins TRBV7-9 to TRBJ2-2; D is undetermined. Germline V gives CDR1 SEHNR, CDR2 FQNEAQ (reference sequence). The CDR3 length is 12 residues. Trimming took off 4 bases at V and 7 bases at J, with 7 bases between the two ends. The CDR3 protein is CASSSIGGELFF. In nucleotides, the CDR3 is TGTGCCAGCAGCTCGATTGGCGGGGAGCTGTTTTTT.

This clonotype has at least ten counts. This chain links TRBV4-1 with TRBJ1-1; TRBD1 matches at 9 bases. The trim removed 5 bases at V and 0 bases at J, leaving 10 bases unmatched. The CDR3 extends over 17 amino acids. Germline CDR1 and CDR2: MGHRA and YSYEKL. CDR3 nucleotides: TGCGCCAGCAGCTGGGGACAGGGAAGATACATGAACACTGAAGCTTTCTTT. Translated, it gives CASSWGQGRYMNTEAFF.

The sample holds a few counts of this clonotype. The chain's CDR3 is CASSIGQTGELFF. CDR3 sequence (DNA): TGTGCCAGCAGCATCGGACAGACCGGGGAGCTGTTTTTT. This chain joins TRBV27 and TRBJ2-2, with D perhaps matching TRBD1 (6 bases). Trimming stripped 6 bases from V and 5 bases from J, with 10 bases between. CDR1 is MNHEY, CDR2 SMNVEV, per germline (reference sequence). The CDR3 runs 13 residues.

This clonotype was observed many times. The gene calls are TRBV5-1 and TRBJ2-7; D not resolved. Trimming removed 1 base at V and 2 bases at J, with 10 bases between. This CDR3 is 14 amino acids long. Germline assignment: CDR1 SGHRS and CDR2 YFSETQ. In nucleotides, the CDR3 is TGCGCCAGCAGCTTGACTGGTTATACCTACGAGCAGTACTTC. This translates into CASSLTGYTYEQYF.

This clonotype was detected a few times. This sequence joins TRBV12-3 or TRBV12-4 and TRBJ2-7; possibly TRBD1 or TRBD2 for D (5 bases each). Trimming removed 6 bases from V and 9 bases from J, with 15 bases in between. The CDR3 spans 12 residues. DNA for the CDR3: TGTGCCAGCAGCCCCAAGGTGGGACGGCAGTACTTC. Residues: CASSPKVGRQYF.

This clonotype turned up a few times. This chain links TRBV10-3 with TRBJ2-3; D gene uncertain. This CDR3 comprises 14 residues. CDR1 ENHRY and CDR2 SYGVKD come from the germline V gene. V lost 3 bases, J lost 0 bases, and 7 bases lay in between. The CDR3 bases are TGTGCCATCAGTGACGTGGGGAGCACAGATACGCAGTATTTT. This encodes CAISDVGSTDTQYF.

This clonotype has just a few counts. This chain links TRBV9 with TRBJ1-2; D gene uncertain. V dropped 2 bases and J dropped 2 bases, with 13 bases sitting between them. The CDR3 runs 15 residues. The germline gives CDR1 SGDLS, CDR2 YYNGEE. CDR3 sequence (DNA): TGTGCCAGCAGCGTCAACGGGTGGGGAAACTATGGCTACACCTTC. This translates into CASSVNGWGNYGYTF.

This clonotype has more than one count but fewer than ten. No conserved phenylalanine or tryptophan ends this CDR3, so it is likely a read error. The chain links TRBV7-9 to TRBJ1-5; D not resolved. Trimming took off 2 bases at V and 2 bases at J, with 10 bases between the two ends. Per the germline V gene, CDR1 is SEHNR and CDR2 is FQNEAQ (reference sequence). This CDR3 is 15 amino acids long. The CDR3 nucleotides read TGTGCCAGCAGCTTAACCCCCGATCGCAATCAGCCCCAGCATCTT. Translating it yields CASSLTPDRNQPQHL.

V is TRBV6-2 or TRBV6-3 and J is TRBJ2-7; 10 bases line up with TRBD2. The CDR3 is 16 amino acids. Trimming removed 6 bases from V and 1 base from J; junction bases left unmatched: 9. Per germline, CDR1 MNHEY and CDR2 SVGEGT. The CDR3 DNA reads as TGTGCCAGCAGCCTTACGTCTAGCGGGGGTTCCTACGAGCAGTACTTC. This codes for CASSLTSSGGSYEQYF.

The sample holds a few counts of this clonotype. The genes are TRBV27 and TRBJ2-5; 11 bases agree with TRBD2. This CDR3 comprises 15 residues. Per germline, CDR1 MNHEY and CDR2 SMNVEV (reference sequence). V gave up 6 bases and J gave up 5 bases; unmatched junction bases: 8. CDR3 loop: CASRIAGGPGETQYF. In DNA form, the CDR3 reads TGTGCCAGCAGGATAGCGGGAGGGCCGGGGGAGACCCAGTACTTC.

This clonotype was found a few times. This chain links TRBV27 with TRBJ2-2; D ambiguous. Looked up from germline, CDR1 is MNHEY and CDR2 is SMNVEV (reference sequence). The CDR3 is 12 amino acids. In DNA, the CDR3 is TGTGAACAGCAGCCAAACACCGGGGAGCTGTTTTTT. Amino acids: CEQQPNTGELFF.

This clonotype was counted between two and nine times. The genes are TRBV14 and TRBJ2-5; TRBD1 is a possible D gene (6 bases). CDR1 and CDR2 (germline): SGHDN, FVKESK. The CDR3 contains 13 residues. Trimming cost V 1 base and J 9 bases, with 12 bases left between them. The CDR3 DNA reads TGTGCCAGCAGCCAAGGAGACCACAGGGCCCAGTACTTC. As protein: CASSQGDHRAQYF. The full variable domain, completed using reference TRBV14 and TRBJ2-5, is EAGVTQFPSHSVIEKGQTVTLRCDPISGHDNLYWYRRVMGKEIKFLLHFVKESKQDESGMPNNRFLAERTGGTYSTLKVQPAELEDSGVYFCASSQGDHRAQYFGPGTRLLVL.

This clonotype was detected many times. This sequence joins TRBV5-1 and TRBJ2-1; 9 bases fit TRBD2. CDR1 SGHRS and CDR2 YFSETQ come from the germline V gene. The CDR3 has 12 residues. Unmatched junction bases numbered 0, after V lost 5 bases and J lost 6 bases. The DNA of the CDR3 is TGCGCCAGCAGGACTAGCGGCAATGAGCAGTTCTTC. Amino acids: CASRTSGNEQFF.

This rearrangement joins TRBV11-2 to TRBJ2-1; TRBD2 agrees at 10 bases. CDR3 length: 16 amino acids. Trimming at V came to 3 bases and at J to 5 bases, leaving 7 bases not matched to a gene. Germline V CDR1 and CDR2: SGHAT, FQNNGV. DNA for the CDR3: TGTGCCAGCAGCTTCGTTGTAGCGGGGGGCCACAATGAGCAGTTCTTC. This sequence encodes CASSFVVAGGHNEQFF.

In this sample, this clonotype turned up many times. This chain uses TRBV12-3 or TRBV12-4 with TRBJ2-1, with D possibly TRBD1 on 5 matching bases. This CDR3 has 12 amino acids. V lost 6 bases to trimming and J lost 4 bases, with 7 bases between them. The CDR3 here is CASRGPYNEQFF. The CDR3 bases are TGTGCCAGCAGGGGGCCATACAATGAGCAGTTCTTC.

The rearrangement joins TRBV7-2 to TRBJ1-2; no reliable D call. The CDR3 is 15 amino acids. V dropped 5 bases and J dropped 4 bases, with 17 bases sitting between them. Germline loops: CDR1 SGHTA, CDR2 FQGNSA. DNA of the CDR3: TGTGCCAGCAGCCCCTCGGGTAACTCTATCTATGGCTACACCTTC. Protein product: CASSPSGNSIYGYTF.

This clonotype was recorded once. V is TRBV4-1 and J is TRBJ2-7; D may correspond to TRBD1 or TRBD2 (5 bases each). This CDR3 has 15 residues. V lost 0 bases, J lost 1 base, and 10 bases lay in between. Germline CDR1 and CDR2: MGHRA and YSYEKL. CDR3 protein: CASSQDEGLSYEQYF. For the CDR3, the DNA is TGCGCCAGCAGCCAAGACGAGGGGTTATCCTACGAGCAGTACTTC.

This sequence joins TRBV9 and TRBJ2-1, with 9 positions matching TRBD2. Germline CDR1 reads SGDLS; CDR2 reads YYNGEE. The CDR3 is 18 amino acids. V shed 4 bases and J 7 bases; nucleotides not matched to a gene: 18. CDR3 sequence: CASSSASGTSLIGNEQFF. In DNA form, the CDR3 reads TGTGCCAGCAGCTCCGCCTCGGGGACTAGCCTTATCGGGAATGAGCAGTTCTTC.